The present TCR beta chain was sequenced within a study of blood T cell repertoires in COVID-19. For the study at large: Sample material is recorded as cDNA or gDNA derived from T cells, B-cell-depleted T cells, or PBMCs.

This CDR3 has 15 residues. Germline loops: CDR1 MGHDK, CDR2 SYGVNS. V shed 3 bases and J shed 2 bases, with 14 bases lying between them. Authors' analysis steps: Cell counts per sample came from amplifying reference gene primers. The assay was immunoSEQ multiplex PCR, and TCRdb's table has in-frame clones only and misses some. Clone size and the V and J calls come from that table; the DNA yielded D and trimming. The table has approximately 150,000 clones, roughly 79% seen once. This TCR derives from a human donor in a cohort sampled during active COVID-19. This chain connects TRBV25-1 to TRBJ2-7; tentatively, D is TRBD2 (6 bases). The specimen was peripheral blood. CDR3 protein: CASSEAGTPTYEQYF. CDR3 nucleotide sequence: TGTGCCAGCAGTGAGGCCGGGACTCCAACCTACGAGCAGTACTTC.